Below, 23 T cell receptor beta chains from the same sample are listed, as sequenced in a study of blood T cell repertoires in COVID-19. Using immunoSEQ multiplex PCR, the repertoire was profiled, and TCRdb retains in-frame clones only, with some absent. The sample has 200,000 to 250,000 clones; 86% are singletons. Material: peripheral blood. The receptors derive from a woman aged 50 to 60 with COVID-19, enrolled during active disease.

The CDR3 DNA follows: TGTGCCAGCAGCTTTCCCAGGGTCAACACTGAAGCTTTCTTT. Amino acid sequence: CASSFPRVNTEAFF. This chain links TRBV7-2 with TRBJ1-1; maybe TRBD1 (5 bases). The CDR3 covers 14 residues. Germline V gene sequence: CDR1 SGHTA, CDR2 FQGNSA. V lost 3 bases, J lost 2 bases, and 10 bases lay in between.

The genes are TRBV19 and TRBJ2-7; the D gene is possibly TRBD1 (7 bases). Germline loops: CDR1 LNHDA, CDR2 SQIVND (reference sequence). The CDR3 totals 14 residues. V gave up 7 bases and J gave up 1 base, with 14 bases separating them. The chain's CDR3 is CASKEGARSYEQYF. The CDR3 coding sequence is TGTGCCAGTAAGGAGGGGGCGAGGTCCTACGAGCAGTACTTC.

The V call is TRBV19, the J call TRBJ1-1; TRBD1 is a possible D gene (5 bases). This CDR3 contains 14 residues. CDR1 is LNHDA and CDR2 is SQIVND in the germline V gene (reference sequence). V was cut by 2 bases and J by 4 bases, with 11 bases left in between. The CDR3 sequence: CASSIKGWSTEAFF. CDR3 coding DNA: TGTGCCAGTAGTATAAAGGGGTGGAGCACTGAAGCTTTCTTT.

The CDR3, as DNA: TGTGCCAGCAGCTTAGAGTACAGTACAAGCTATGGCTACACCTTC. It yields the protein CASSLEYSTSYGYTF. V and J are TRBV7-2 and TRBJ1-2, with unresolved D. This CDR3 contains 15 residues. Germline CDR1 SGHTA, CDR2 FQGNSA. V was cut by 1 base and J by 4 bases, with 13 bases left in between.

The V gene is TRBV6-5, the J gene TRBJ2-7; 9 bases line up with TRBD1. This CDR3 contains 15 residues. With 6 bases clipped from V and 9 bases from J, the junction kept 15 bases outside the gene matches. Germline-derived CDR1 and CDR2 are MNHEY and SVGAGI. The CDR3 protein is CASSALTGTGSVQYV. The CDR3 DNA follows: TGTGCCAGCAGCGCCCTAACCGGGACAGGGTCGGTGCAGTACGTC.

This clone was seen a few times. The chain uses TRBV19 and TRBJ2-1, with a possible D match to TRBD1 (6 bases). Trimming removed 6 bases at V and 5 bases at J, with 17 bases between. The CDR3 covers 15 residues. Germline V CDR1 and CDR2: LNHDA, SQIVND (reference sequence). CDR3 in amino acids: CASSKGGGWNNEQFF. CDR3 DNA: TGTGCCAGTAGCAAAGGGGGTGGTTGGAACAATGAGCAGTTCTTC.

The V call is TRBV19, the J call TRBJ2-2; 7 positions agree with TRBD2. This CDR3 comprises 17 residues. In germline, CDR1 is LNHDA, CDR2 SQIVND (reference sequence). Trimming took 8 bases from V and 4 from J; bases not matched to a gene: 16. CDR3 sequence reads: CASAMRGTWASTGELFF. In DNA form, the CDR3 reads TGTGCCAGTGCTATGCGGGGGACCTGGGCGAGCACCGGGGAGCTGTTTTTT.

Details on this clone: The sample carries other DNA sequences with the same CDR3. The chain has TRBV7-9 and TRBJ1-3, with D maybe TRBD1 (5 bases). Trimming took off 0 bases at V and 0 bases at J, with 12 bases between the two ends. CDR3 size: 17 residues. Germline-derived CDR1 and CDR2 are SEHNR and FQNEAQ (reference sequence). The DNA of the CDR3 is TGTGCCAGCAGCTTAGCGGGGAGGGGCAGCTCTGGAAACACCATATATTTT. Translation gives CASSLAGRGSSGNTIYF.

This clone was found a few times. The V gene is TRBV24-1, the J gene TRBJ1-2; no firm D call. Deletions cut 4 bases from V and 7 bases from J, with 12 bases between. From germline, CDR1 is KGHDR and CDR2 SFDVKD. This CDR3 contains 13 residues. The CDR3 DNA reads TGTGCCACCAGTGAACGGACTGTGGGTGGCTACACCTTC. This encodes CATSERTVGGYTF.

The J gene is TRBJ1-2, the V gene TRBV10-2, with a tentative D call TRBD1 (5 bases). The ends were cut back, 0 bases at V and 0 bases at J, with 11 bases in the middle. Germline loops: CDR1 WSHSY, CDR2 SAAADI. CDR3 length equals 16 residues. In DNA, the CDR3 is TGCGCCAGCAGTGAGTCAGGACACCCTGCTAACTATGGCTACACCTTC. It translates to CASSESGHPANYGYTF.

This CDR3 reads CASSFSVAGGQETQYF. CDR3 bases: TGTGCCAGCAGCTTTTCGGTAGCGGGGGGACAAGAGACCCAGTACTTC. The genes are TRBV5-6 and TRBJ2-5; 10 bases align to TRBD2. The germline gives CDR1 SGHDT, CDR2 YYEEEE. The CDR3 runs 16 residues. The ends lost 2 bases at V and 2 bases at J; junction bases unmatched: 6. The whole variable domain, remainder taken from reference TRBV5-6 and TRBJ2-5, is DAGVTQSPTHLIKTRGQQVTLRCSPKSGHDTVSWYQQALGQGPQFIFQYYEEEERQRGNFPDRFSGHQFPNYSSELNVNALLLGDSALYLCASSFSVAGGQETQYFGPGTRLLVL.

This sequence joins TRBV27 and TRBJ2-1; tentatively, D is TRBD1 (6 bases). Germline loops: CDR1 MNHEY, CDR2 SMNVEV (reference sequence). The CDR3 has 17 residues. V dropped 5 bases and J dropped 0 bases, with 17 bases sitting between them. The CDR3 sequence is CASSPRSGQNSYNEQFF. The DNA for the CDR3 is TGTGCCAGCAGTCCACGCTCCGGACAGAACTCCTACAATGAGCAGTTCTTC.

This chain joins TRBV4-1 and TRBJ2-1; 7 positions match TRBD2. The CDR3 runs to 15 residues. Germline CDR1 and CDR2: MGHRA and YSYEKL. Trimming at V came to 4 bases and at J to 4 bases, leaving 7 bases not matched to a gene. The CDR3 here is CASSPSGGGYNEQFF. The CDR3 bases are TGCGCCAGCAGCCCTTCGGGGGGTGGTTACAATGAGCAGTTCTTC.

V is TRBV19 and J is TRBJ2-2, with unresolved D. This CDR3 is 11 amino acids long. V lost 5 bases, J lost 6 bases, and 4 bases lay in between. CDR1 is LNHDA, CDR2 SQIVND, per germline (reference sequence). The CDR3 region has the DNA TGTGCCAGTAGTCCTCCCGGGGAGCTGTTTTTT. Translated, it gives CASSPPGELFF.

The rearrangement links TRBV5-1 to TRBJ2-7; weak D call: TRBD2 (6 bases). V was shortened by 0 bases and J by 6 bases, with 16 bases between the two germline ends. CDR3 length equals 15 residues. Per the germline V gene, CDR1 is SGHRS and CDR2 is YFSETQ. The CDR3 is CASSLAGKGGTEQYF. For the CDR3, the DNA is TGCGCCAGCAGCTTGGCCGGCAAGGGAGGCACCGAGCAGTACTTC.

CDR3 sequence reads: CASSDLGGSYEQYF. The CDR3 nucleotides read TGTGCCAGCAGTGACCTGGGCGGGTCGTACGAGCAGTACTTC. The chain uses TRBV6-1 and TRBJ2-7; D is perhaps TRBD2 (5 bases). Per the germline V gene, CDR1 is MNHNS and CDR2 is SASEGT. This CDR3 region has 14 residues. Trimming removed 3 bases from V and 4 bases from J, with 13 bases in between.

This sequence joins TRBV7-9 and TRBJ1-2; TRBD1 is a possible D gene (5 bases). The CDR3 has 12 amino acids. Trimming removed 7 bases at V and 6 bases at J, with 12 bases between. Germline V gene lookup returns CDR1 SEHNR and CDR2 FQNEAQ (reference sequence). The CDR3 coding sequence is TGTGCCAGCAACTGGCCGACAGATGGCTACACCTTC. This gives the protein CASNWPTDGYTF.

The chain links TRBV24-1 to TRBJ1-2, with 10 bases aligning to TRBD1. The CDR3 runs to 16 residues. The V gene's germline CDR1 is KGHDR and CDR2 SFDVKD. With V trimmed by 1 base and J by 4 bases, 5 bases remained unmatched. The CDR3 DNA follows: TGTGCCACCAGTGATTTAAAGGGACAGGGGACCTATGGCTACACCTTC. Its protein is CATSDLKGQGTYGYTF.

The chain uses TRBV9 and TRBJ1-5, with TRBD1 matching over 9 bases. The CDR3 sequence is 13 residues long. J was trimmed by 5 bases and V by 7 bases; bases with no gene match: 4. Germline assignment: CDR1 SGDLS and CDR2 YYNGEE. The CDR3 region is CASGRDRDQPQHF. The CDR3 coding sequence is TGTGCCAGCGGCCGGGACAGGGATCAGCCCCAGCATTTT.

The chain combines TRBV3-1 (or the pseudogene TRBV3-2) with TRBJ2-7; 10 positions agree with TRBD2. The CDR3 contains 15 residues. V shed 1 base, J shed 2 bases, and the junction held 2 bases outside the gene matches. Germline CDR1 LGHDT, CDR2 YNNKEL (reference sequence). CDR3: CASSQGAGGAYEQYV. The CDR3 nucleotides are TGTGCCAGCAGCCAAGGAGCGGGGGGGGCCTACGAGCAGTACGTC.

Notes on this clone: The same CDR3 also results from other DNA sequences found in this sample. The V and J genes are TRBV7-2 and TRBJ1-5; 10 nucleotides line up with TRBD1. V lost 5 bases and J lost 6; bases outside the gene matches: 7. The CDR3 is 15 amino acids. Germline V CDR1 and CDR2: SGHTA, FQGNSA. The CDR3 DNA reads TGTGCCAGCAGCCTAGACAGGGGGCGCGGTCAGCCCCAGCATTTT. Its protein product is CASSLDRGRGQPQHF.

The chain carries TRBV6-1 and TRBJ2-7, with 7 nucleotides matching TRBD2. The germline V gene encodes CDR1 MNHNS and CDR2 SASEGT. Germline trimming cut 0 bases from V and 4 bases from J; bases unmatched to any gene: 15. The CDR3 is made up of 18 amino acids. CDR3 sequence: CASSEARLTRDYPYEQYF. The CDR3 DNA follows: TGTGCCAGCAGTGAAGCGCGTTTGACCAGGGACTACCCTTACGAGCAGTACTTC.

The chain has TRBV10-1 and TRBJ2-2; 9 bases fit TRBD2. The junction had 8 bases not matched to a gene; V was cut back by 2 bases and J by 4 bases. CDR3 length: 17 residues. Germline CDR1 WNHNN, CDR2 SYGVQD (reference sequence). The CDR3 DNA sequence: TGCGCCAGCAGTGAGGTGGGTAGCGGGGGCAGCACCGGGGAGCTGTTTTTT. Translation gives CASSEVGSGGSTGELFF.